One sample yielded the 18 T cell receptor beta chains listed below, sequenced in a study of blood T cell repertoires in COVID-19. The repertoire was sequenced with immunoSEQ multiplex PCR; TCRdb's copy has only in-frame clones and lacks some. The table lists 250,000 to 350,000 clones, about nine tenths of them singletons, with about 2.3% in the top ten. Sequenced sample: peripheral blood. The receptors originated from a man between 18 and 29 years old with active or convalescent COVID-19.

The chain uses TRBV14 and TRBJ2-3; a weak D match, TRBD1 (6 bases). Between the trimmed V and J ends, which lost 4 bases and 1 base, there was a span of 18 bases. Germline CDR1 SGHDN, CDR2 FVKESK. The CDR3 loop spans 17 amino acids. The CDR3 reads CASSLGTSVVRTDTQYF. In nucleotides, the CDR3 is TGTGCCAGCAGCCTCGGGACATCAGTAGTCCGCACAGATACGCAGTATTTT.

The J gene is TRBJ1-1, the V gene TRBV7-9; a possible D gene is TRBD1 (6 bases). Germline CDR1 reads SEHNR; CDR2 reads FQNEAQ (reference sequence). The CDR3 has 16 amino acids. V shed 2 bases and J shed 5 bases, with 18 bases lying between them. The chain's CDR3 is CASSLHARGGRTEAFF. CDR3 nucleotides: TGTGCCAGCAGCTTACACGCAAGGGGGGGACGGACTGAAGCTTTCTTT.

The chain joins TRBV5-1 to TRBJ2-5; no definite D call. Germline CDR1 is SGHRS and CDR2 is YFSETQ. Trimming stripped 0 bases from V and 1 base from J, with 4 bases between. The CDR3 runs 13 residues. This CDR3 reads CASSLDLQETQYF. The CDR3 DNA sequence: TGCGCCAGCAGCTTGGATCTCCAAGAGACCCAGTACTTC. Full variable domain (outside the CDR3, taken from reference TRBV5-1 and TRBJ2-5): KAGVTQTPRYLIKTRGQQVTLSCSPISGHRSVSWYQQTPGQGLQFLFEYFSETQRNKGNFPGRFSGRQFSNSRSEMNVSTLELGDSALYLCASSLDLQETQYFGPGTRLLVL.

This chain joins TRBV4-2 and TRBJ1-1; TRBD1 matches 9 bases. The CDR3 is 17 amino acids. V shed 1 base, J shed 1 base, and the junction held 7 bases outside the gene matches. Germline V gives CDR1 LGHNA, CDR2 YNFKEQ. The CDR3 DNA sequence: TGTGCCAGCAGCCAAGGGAACAGGGGGCGAGGGAACACTGAAGCTTTCTTT. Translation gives CASSQGNRGRGNTEAFF.

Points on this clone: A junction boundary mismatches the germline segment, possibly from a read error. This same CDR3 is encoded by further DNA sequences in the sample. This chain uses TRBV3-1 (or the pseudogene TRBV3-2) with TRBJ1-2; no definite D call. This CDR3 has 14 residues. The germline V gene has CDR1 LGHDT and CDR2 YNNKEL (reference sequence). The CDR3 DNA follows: TGTGCCAGTAGCCAAGCAATGGGCAACTATGGCTACACCTTC. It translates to CASSQAMGNYGYTF.

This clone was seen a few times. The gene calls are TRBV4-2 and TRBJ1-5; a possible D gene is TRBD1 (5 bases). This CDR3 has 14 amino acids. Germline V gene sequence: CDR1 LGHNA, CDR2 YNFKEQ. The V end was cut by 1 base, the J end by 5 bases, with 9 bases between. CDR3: CASSQAKTDQPQHF. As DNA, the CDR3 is TGTGCCAGCAGCCAAGCGAAGACAGATCAGCCCCAGCATTTT.

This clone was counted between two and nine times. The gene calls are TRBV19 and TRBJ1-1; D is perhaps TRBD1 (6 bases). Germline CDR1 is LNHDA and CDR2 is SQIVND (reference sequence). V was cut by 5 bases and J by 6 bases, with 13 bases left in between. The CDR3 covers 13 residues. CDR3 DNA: TGTGCCAGTAGTGGACCAACAGGGCCTGAAGCTTTCTTT. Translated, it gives CASSGPTGPEAFF.

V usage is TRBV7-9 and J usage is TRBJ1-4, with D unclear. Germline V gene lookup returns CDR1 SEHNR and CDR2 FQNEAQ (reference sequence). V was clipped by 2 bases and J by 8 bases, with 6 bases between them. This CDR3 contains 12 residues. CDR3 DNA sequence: TGTGCCAGCAGCTTACAGCGGGAAAAACTGTTTTTT. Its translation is CASSLQREKLFF.

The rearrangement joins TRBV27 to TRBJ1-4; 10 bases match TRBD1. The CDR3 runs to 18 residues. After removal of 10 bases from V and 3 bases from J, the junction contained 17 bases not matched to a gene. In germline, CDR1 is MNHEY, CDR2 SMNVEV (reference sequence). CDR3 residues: CATPRCGTGVGANEKLFF. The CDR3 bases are TGTGCCACCCCCCGATGCGGGACAGGGGTTGGGGCTAATGAAAAACTGTTTTTT.

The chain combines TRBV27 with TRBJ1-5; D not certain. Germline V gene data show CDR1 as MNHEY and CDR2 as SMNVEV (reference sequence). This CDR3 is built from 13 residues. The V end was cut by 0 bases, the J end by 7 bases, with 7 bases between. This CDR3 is CASSLSVSQPQHF. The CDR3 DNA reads TGTGCCAGCAGTTTATCCGTTAGCCAGCCCCAGCATTTT.

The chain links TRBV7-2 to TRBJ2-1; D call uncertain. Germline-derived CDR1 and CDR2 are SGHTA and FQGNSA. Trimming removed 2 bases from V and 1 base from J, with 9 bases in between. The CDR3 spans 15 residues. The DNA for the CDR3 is TGTGCCAGCAGCTTATACCGCGCTTCCTACAATGAGCAGTTCTTC. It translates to CASSLYRASYNEQFF.

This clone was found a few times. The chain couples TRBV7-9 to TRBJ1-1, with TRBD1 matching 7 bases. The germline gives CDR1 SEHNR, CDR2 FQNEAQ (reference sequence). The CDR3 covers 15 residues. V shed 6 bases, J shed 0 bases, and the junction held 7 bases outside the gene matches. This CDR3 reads CASSRQGGMNTEAFF. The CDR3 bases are TGTGCCAGCAGTCGACAGGGCGGAATGAACACTGAAGCTTTCTTT.

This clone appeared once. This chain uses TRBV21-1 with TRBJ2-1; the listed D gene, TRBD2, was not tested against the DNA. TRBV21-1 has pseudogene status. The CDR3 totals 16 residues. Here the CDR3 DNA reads TGTGCCAGCAGCAGGGCTAGCGGGAGGGCCCTCGATGAGCAGTTCTTC. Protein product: CASSRASGRALDEQFF.

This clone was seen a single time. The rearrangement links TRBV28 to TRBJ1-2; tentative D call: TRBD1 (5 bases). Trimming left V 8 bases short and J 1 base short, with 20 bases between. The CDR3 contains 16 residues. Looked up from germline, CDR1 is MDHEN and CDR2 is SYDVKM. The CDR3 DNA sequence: TGTGCCAGCCAAGAATCAGGGAAATCCCTTAACTATGGCTACACCTTC. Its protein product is CASQESGKSLNYGYTF.

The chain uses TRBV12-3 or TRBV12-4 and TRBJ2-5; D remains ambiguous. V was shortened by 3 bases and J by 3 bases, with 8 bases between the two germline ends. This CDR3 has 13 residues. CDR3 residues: CASSLYQEETQYF. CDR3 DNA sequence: TGTGCCAGCAGTTTGTATCAGGAAGAGACCCAGTACTTC.

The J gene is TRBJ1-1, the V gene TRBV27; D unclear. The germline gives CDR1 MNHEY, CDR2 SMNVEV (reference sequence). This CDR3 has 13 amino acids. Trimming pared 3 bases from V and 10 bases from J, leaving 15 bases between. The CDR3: CASSFRHTEGAFF. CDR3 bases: TGTGCCAGCAGTTTCAGACACACGGAGGGAGCTTTCTTT.

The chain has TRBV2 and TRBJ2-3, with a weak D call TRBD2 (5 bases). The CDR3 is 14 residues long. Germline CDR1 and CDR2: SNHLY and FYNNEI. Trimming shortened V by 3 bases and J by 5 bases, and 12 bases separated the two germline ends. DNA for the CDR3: TGTGCCAGCAGTGAGAGCTGGAGGTTAGATACGCAGTATTTT. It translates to CASSESWRLDTQYF.

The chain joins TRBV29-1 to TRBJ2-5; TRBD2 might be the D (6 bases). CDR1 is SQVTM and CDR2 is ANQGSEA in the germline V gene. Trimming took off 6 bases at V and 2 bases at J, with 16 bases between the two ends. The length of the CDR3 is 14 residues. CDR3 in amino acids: CSVRLSGEQETQYF. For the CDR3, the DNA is TGCAGCGTGCGACTCTCGGGAGAACAAGAGACCCAGTACTTC. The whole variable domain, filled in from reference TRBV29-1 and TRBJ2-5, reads SAVISQKPSRDICQRGTSLTIQCQVDSQVTMMFWYRQQPGQSLTLIATANQGSEATYESGFVIDKFPISRPNLTFSTLTVSNMSPEDSSIYLCSVRLSGEQETQYFGPGTRLLVL.